One sample yielded the 19 T cell receptor beta chains listed below, sequenced in a study of identical twins. TCRdb reprocessed the 5' RACE reads via MiXCR and lists one record per CDR3 protein. Counted here are 1.5 million to 2 million distinct CDR3 sequences, less than 40% occurring once; the ten biggest clones make up about 0.25%. The sample was cord blood. The receptor set was obtained from a newborn girl in good health.

The rearrangement uses TRBV10-3 and TRBJ2-1; TRBD2 aligns across 12 bases. CDR3 length: 15 amino acids. Germline values: CDR1 ENHRY, CDR2 SYGVKD. J gave up 3 bases and V 4 bases, and 1 base lay outside the gene matches. CDR3: CAISGLAGVYNEQFF. Here the CDR3 DNA reads TGTGCCATCAGTGGACTAGCGGGAGTCTACAATGAGCAGTTCTTC.

This clonotype was counted a few times. The chain has TRBV4-1 and TRBJ2-7, with D uncertain. Germline values: CDR1 MGHRA, CDR2 YSYEKL. The CDR3 covers 16 residues. V lost 4 bases to trimming and J lost 3 bases, with 19 bases between them. The CDR3 loop is CASSPVLRTERYEQYF. The CDR3 nucleotides are TGCGCCAGCAGCCCCGTACTGAGGACCGAACGCTACGAGCAGTACTTC.

This sequence joins TRBV20-1 and TRBJ2-1; D is unclear. The CDR3 covers 17 residues. Trimming shortened V by 1 base and J by 5 bases, and 21 bases separated the two germline ends. The germline V gene encodes CDR1 DFQATT and CDR2 SNEGSKA (reference sequence). This chain's CDR3 is CSARGSMAVSPNNEQFF. In DNA form, the CDR3 reads TGCAGTGCTAGAGGTTCTATGGCAGTCTCCCCGAACAATGAGCAGTTCTTC.

As concerns this clonotype: Mismatch with germline at one junction end may stem from a read error. The V and J genes are TRBV12-3 or TRBV12-4 and TRBJ2-3; 7 nucleotides agree with TRBD1. The CDR3 length is 15 residues. CDR3 loop: CASSPRQGERDMQYF. The CDR3 DNA is TGTGCCAGCAGTCCCAGACAGGGAGAGAGGGATATGCAGTATTTT.

The table lists this clonotype with a few counts. The chain links TRBV20-1 to TRBJ1-4; D is ambiguous. The germline gives CDR1 DFQATT, CDR2 SNEGSKA (reference sequence). This CDR3 is built from 12 residues. Trimming pared 3 bases from V and 4 bases from J, leaving 6 bases between. CDR3 residues: CSARTFNEKLFF. CDR3 coding DNA: TGCAGTGCTAGGACCTTTAATGAAAAACTGTTTTTT.

The chain employs TRBV7-9 and TRBJ2-7; TRBD1 or TRBD2 may be the D gene (7 bases each). The V end was cut by 1 base, the J end by 3 bases, with 16 bases between. This CDR3 spans 16 amino acids. The germline V gene has CDR1 SEHNR and CDR2 FQNEAQ (reference sequence). CDR3 residues: CASSLGSGGAGYEQYF. As DNA, the CDR3 is TGTGCCAGCAGCTTAGGATCAGGGGGGGCTGGCTACGAGCAGTACTTC.

This clonotype was counted between two and nine times. The V call is TRBV28, the J call TRBJ2-1, with 7 bases that match TRBD2. Germline CDR1 is MDHEN and CDR2 is SYDVKM. The CDR3 contains 17 residues. J gave up 8 bases and V 4 bases, and 17 bases lay outside the gene matches. The CDR3 nucleotides read TGTGCCAGCAGTTCCCCCCGAGCGGGAAATGGGGACCATGAGCAGTTCTTC. This sequence encodes CASSSPRAGNGDHEQFF.

The chain couples TRBV2 to TRBJ2-1; TRBD2 matches at 16 bases. After removal of 8 bases from V and 6 bases from J, the junction contained 4 bases not matched to a gene. Germline-derived CDR1 and CDR2 are SNHLY and FYNNEI. The CDR3 contains 15 residues. CDR3 residues: CASAGTSGGGNEQFF. The CDR3 nucleotides are TGTGCCAGCGCCGGGACTAGCGGGGGGGGCAATGAGCAGTTCTTC. The complete variable domain, with remaining parts taken from reference TRBV2 and TRBJ2-1, reads EPEVTQTPSHQVTQMGQEVILRCVPISNHLYFYWYRQILGQKVEFLVSFYNNEISEKSEIFDDQFSVERPDGSNFTLKIRSTKLEDSAMYFCASAGTSGGGNEQFFGPGTRLTVL.

The chain joins TRBV12-3 or TRBV12-4 to TRBJ2-1, with D possibly being TRBD1 (6 bases). The J call could be wrong; TRBJ2-7 is a better fit for the DNA end. The CDR3 is 13 residues long. The CDR3 region is CASKMRGYNEQYF. CDR3 nucleotides: TGTGCCAGCAAGATGAGGGGGTACAATGAGCAGTACTTC.

This clonotype has a handful of counts. CDR3 nucleotide sequence: TGTGCCAGCAGTTACTCACAGGGTAGCCTTTACAATGAGCAGTACTTC. Encoded protein: CASSYSQGSLYNEQYF. The chain uses TRBV6-6 and TRBJ2-1; the D gene is possibly TRBD1 (6 bases). The J call may be faulty, since TRBJ2-7 better matches the DNA end. Germline V lookup: CDR1 MNHNY, CDR2 SVGAGI (reference sequence). This CDR3 has 16 residues.

The chain is built from TRBV28 and TRBJ2-4; weak D call: TRBD2 (6 bases). The J call is in doubt because the DNA end fits TRBJ2-7 better. CDR1 and CDR2 (germline): MDHEN, SYDVKM. This CDR3 spans 15 amino acids. The CDR3 sequence is CASSLRTIGGDEQYF. The CDR3, as DNA: TGTGCCAGCAGTTTACGGACTATAGGTGGCGACGAGCAGTACTTC.

The rearrangement joins TRBV4-1 to TRBJ1-5; D is ambiguous. V was shortened by 4 bases and J by 8 bases, with 12 bases between the two germline ends. In germline, CDR1 is MGHRA, CDR2 YSYEKL. The CDR3 length is 13 residues. The CDR3, as DNA: TGCGCCAGCAGCCGACTTGGGTTGGAGCCCCAGCATTTT. It is translated as CASSRLGLEPQHF.

This clonotype was observed a handful of times. The V call is TRBV14, the J call TRBJ2-2, with D possibly matching TRBD1 (5 bases). The germline gives CDR1 SGHDN, CDR2 FVKESK. V was clipped by 0 bases and J by 5 bases, with 7 bases between them. The CDR3 is 14 residues long. The CDR3 coding sequence is TGTGCCAGCAGCCAAGAGGCAGGGACCGGGGAGCTGTTTTTT. Residues: CASSQEAGTGELFF.

In its sample, this clonotype was seen a few times. The rearrangement joins TRBV4-2 to TRBJ2-3, with 11 nucleotides matching TRBD2. The length of the CDR3 is 16 residues. In germline, CDR1 is LGHNA, CDR2 YNFKEQ. The junction had 5 bases not matched to a gene; V was cut back by 0 bases and J by 6 bases. CDR3 DNA sequence: TGTGCCAGCAGCCAAGATGGGGCTAGCGGGAGGGATACGCAGTATTTT. Residues: CASSQDGASGRDTQYF.

J is TRBJ2-3 and V is TRBV2; perhaps TRBD1 as D (5 bases). Trimming shortened V by 4 bases and J by 2 bases, and 13 bases separated the two germline ends. This CDR3 has 15 residues. Germline assignment: CDR1 SNHLY and CDR2 FYNNEI. CDR3 sequence: CASSVTQEHTDTQYF. The DNA for the CDR3 is TGTGCCAGCAGTGTGACACAGGAGCACACAGATACGCAGTATTTT.

The J gene is TRBJ2-1, the V gene TRBV14; 7 positions match TRBD2. The CDR3 covers 15 residues. The germline CDR1 and CDR2 sequences are SGHDN and FVKESK. With V trimmed by 3 bases and J by 7 bases, 9 bases remained unmatched. The CDR3 DNA reads as TGTGCCAGCAGCCACAACCGGGACTACGGTAATGAGCAGTTCTTC. It yields the protein CASSHNRDYGNEQFF.

J is TRBJ1-6 and V is TRBV20-1; possible D gene TRBD1, 5 bases. The V gene's germline CDR1 is DFQATT and CDR2 SNEGSKA (reference sequence). The CDR3 runs to 12 residues. V was trimmed by 7 bases and J by 13 bases, leaving 17 bases between them. The CDR3 nucleotides are TGCAGTGTGAGACAGCGTGACGTGCCCCTCCACTTT. Translated: CSVRQRDVPLHF.

This clonotype has just a few counts. The rearrangement links TRBV7-6 to TRBJ2-1, with D possibly being TRBD1 (5 bases). CDR1 is SGHVS and CDR2 is FNYEAQ in the germline V gene. This CDR3 is built from 15 residues. V lost 5 bases and J lost 8, with 19 bases in between. The CDR3 reads CASSPQGQWVHEQFF. For the CDR3, the DNA is TGTGCCAGCAGCCCTCAGGGCCAGTGGGTGCATGAGCAGTTCTTC.

This clonotype was counted between two and nine times. The V and J genes are TRBV4-2 and TRBJ2-1, with D hard to call. The CDR3 consists of 13 residues. V dropped 0 bases and J dropped 10 bases, with 10 bases sitting between them. Germline loops: CDR1 LGHNA, CDR2 YNFKEQ. CDR3: CASSQDFLEEQFF. The CDR3 nucleotides read TGTGCCAGCAGCCAAGATTTTTTGGAAGAGCAGTTCTTC.